This T cell receptor (beta chain) stems from a study of T-cell memory formation after mild COVID-19. This clonotype was picked up a small number of times. The CDR3 covers 16 residues. Germline CDR1 KGHSH, CDR2 LQKENI. Trimming at V came to 0 bases and at J to 1 base, leaving 4 bases not matched to a gene. TCRdb redid the calling of the 5' RACE reads with MiXCR, one entry per CDR3 protein. The data contain about 210,000 distinct CDR3 sequences, 25% to 35% of them seen just once; the ten biggest clones take up roughly 11%. This sequence joins TRBV18 and TRBJ2-5; 8 bases map to TRBD2. The sequenced material came from PBMCs or a T cell subset sorted from them (not recorded which). This clonotype was sampled from an adult woman who had mild COVID-19 (a few samples of this study predate the infection). Cell type and time point are not known. The chain's CDR3 is CASSPPTAGVQETQYF. CDR3 DNA: TGTGCCAGCTCACCACCAACAGCGGGGGTCCAAGAGACCCAGTACTTC.